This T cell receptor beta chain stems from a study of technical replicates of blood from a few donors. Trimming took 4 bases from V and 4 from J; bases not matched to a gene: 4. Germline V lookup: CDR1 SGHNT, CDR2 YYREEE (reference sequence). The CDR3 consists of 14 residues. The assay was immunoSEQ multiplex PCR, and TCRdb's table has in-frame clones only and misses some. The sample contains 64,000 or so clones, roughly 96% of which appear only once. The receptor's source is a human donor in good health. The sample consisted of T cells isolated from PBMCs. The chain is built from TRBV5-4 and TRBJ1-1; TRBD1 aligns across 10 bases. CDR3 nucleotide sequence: TGTGCCAGCAGCATGGGACAGGGGATCACTGAAGCTTTCTTT. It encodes CASSMGQGITEAFF.